This is a list of T cell receptor beta chains from one sample in a study of CD8 T cells in Susac syndrome. Via MiXCR, TCRdb re-called the immunoSEQ multiplex PCR reads, giving one row per CDR3 protein. The sample includes 150,000 to 200,000 distinct CDR3 sequences, about 95% of them seen just once. Sequencing used CD4+ T cells from PBMCs. These receptors all come from a human donor with multiple sclerosis. CDR3s include the opening cysteine and the closing phenylalanine or tryptophan. D genes are given only for firm matches. The size of a clone is reported for some rows only, either as once, few or many, or as a class for expanded clones.

15 | TRBJ2-5 | TRBV3-1 | - | - | TGTGCCAGCAGCCTAAGAGGTGGAAACCAAGAGACCCAGTACTTC | CASSLRGGNQETQYF
15 | TRBJ2-7 | TRBV12-3/TRBV12-4 | - | TRBD2 | TGTGCCAGCAGTTCTACTAGCGGGAAATCCTACGAGCAGTACTTC | CASSSTSGKSYEQYF
12 | TRBJ2-7 | TRBV2 | - | - | TGTGCCAGCACTTTAAATTCCTACGAGCAGTACTTC | CASTLNSYEQYF
14 | TRBJ2-5 | TRBV5-4 | - | - | TGTGCCAGCAGCTTGGGTCCTGAGCAAGAGACCCAGTACTTC | CASSLGPEQETQYF
15 | TRBJ2-1 | TRBV9 | once | - | TGTGCCAGCAGCGGTACTAGTTCTGTCTACAATGAGCAGTTCTTC | CASSGTSSVYNEQFF
13 | TRBJ1-2 | TRBV4-2 | - | - | TGTGCCAGCAGCCAAGATTGGGCCTATGGCTACACCTTC | CASSQDWAYGYTF
13 | TRBJ1-1 | TRBV29-1 | - | TRBD1 | TGCAGCGTCGCACAGGGGAGAGGGACTGAAGCTTTCTTT | CSVAQGRGTEAFF
14 | TRBJ2-6 | TRBV3-1 | - | - | TGTGCCAGCAGCCCCGGACACGGGGCCAACGTCCTGACTTTC | CASSPGHGANVLTF
13 | TRBJ2-3 | TRBV21-1 | - | - | TGTGCGAGAAGGGGACAGGGCGACGATACGCAGTATTTT | CARRGQGDDTQYF
14 | TRBJ1-1 | TRBV4-2 | - | TRBD1 | TGTGCCAGCAGCCCACATGACAGGGTGACTGAAGCTTTCTTT | CASSPHDRVTEAFF
14 | TRBJ2-4 | TRBV12-3/TRBV12-4 | once | TRBD2 | TGTGCCAGCAGTTTAGCGCTACGGGGGGACATTCAGTACTTC | CASSLALRGDIQYF
14 | TRBJ2-2 | TRBV20-1 | - | - | TGCAGTGCTAGATTTGGGCGGAACACCGGGGAGCTGTTTTTT | CSARFGRNTGELFF
13 | TRBJ2-5 | TRBV5-1 | once | - | TGCGCCAGCAGCTTTCTGAGCGAGGAGACCCAGTACTTC | CASSFLSEETQYF
16 | TRBJ2-1 | TRBV5-6 | - | TRBD2 | TGTGCCAGCAGCATAACTAGCGGGGGAACCTACAATGAGCAGTTCTTC | CASSITSGGTYNEQFF
13 | TRBJ1-5 | TRBV29-1 | - | - | TGCAGCGTTGTAGAACAGTTCAATCAGCCCCAGCATTTT | CSVVEQFNQPQHF
13 | TRBJ1-2 | TRBV20-1 | - | - | TGCAGTGCTAGAGCGGTGGGGGCGTATGGCTACACCTTC | CSARAVGAYGYTF
12 | TRBJ2-5 | TRBV18 | - | - | TGTGCCTCCTCAGGGACACAAGAGACCCAGTACTTC | CASSGTQETQYF
13 | TRBJ2-3 | TRBV10-1 | - | - | TGCGCCAGCAGTGAGAGGGTAGGAGATACGCAGTATTTT | CASSERVGDTQYF
15 | TRBJ2-7 | TRBV6-6 | - | - | TGTGCCAGCAGTTACTTCGCCGACAGAGATTACGAGCAGTACTTC | CASSYFADRDYEQYF
15 | TRBJ2-7 | TRBV3-1 | - | - | TGTGCCAGCAGCCAAGTCCCCAGCAGCTCCTACGAGCAGTACTTC | CASSQVPSSSYEQYF
13 | TRBJ1-1 | TRBV29-1 | - | - | TGCAGCGTTGGGAACAGCTTGAACACTGAAGCTTTCTTT | CSVGNSLNTEAFF
14 | TRBJ2-7 | TRBV18 | - | TRBD1 | TGTGCCAGCTCACCACTGGGACAGGGAGCCGAGCAGTACTTC | CASSPLGQGAEQYF
13 | TRBJ1-1 | TRBV7-9 | - | TRBD1 | TGTGCCAGCAGCTTTCTCGACAGGGTTGAAGCTTTCTTT | CASSFLDRVEAFF
13 | TRBJ2-3 | TRBV20-1 | once | TRBD2 | TGCAGTGCTAGCGGGGGGGCAGGGGATACGCAGTATTTT | CSASGGAGDTQYF
12 | TRBJ1-2 | TRBV2 | - | - | TGTGCCAGCAGTGGGGCGGGCTATGGCTACACCTTC | CASSGAGYGYTF
13 | TRBJ1-2 | TRBV25-1 | few | - | TGTGCCAGCAGTCCTGGTAGGGGCTATGGCTACACCTTC | CASSPGRGYGYTF
13 | TRBJ2-1 | TRBV20-1 | - | - | TGCAGTGCTAGAGATCTTACAGTGGGGGAGCAGTTCTTC | CSARDLTVGEQFF
13 | TRBJ1-2 | TRBV20-1 | - | TRBD1 | TGCAGTGCTTGGGACAGGGCGACCGGTGGCTACACCTTC | CSAWDRATGGYTF
15 | TRBJ2-7 | TRBV5-1 | - | TRBD2 | TGCGCCAGCAGCTGGGCCGGGACTAGCGGCTACGAGCAGTACTTC | CASSWAGTSGYEQYF
16 | TRBJ2-3 | TRBV20-1 | - | TRBD2 | TGCAGTGCTAGGGGACTAGCGGGAGGGCCGTGGGATACGCAGTATTTT | CSARGLAGGPWDTQYF
15 | TRBJ2-3 | TRBV29-1 | - | - | TGCAGCGTTCCCGGGAGTTACTCTAGCACAGATACGCAGTATTTT | CSVPGSYSSTDTQYF
11 | TRBJ2-1 | TRBV30 | - | - | TGTGCCTGGAGCCTAAACAATGAGCAGTTCTTC | CAWSLNNEQFF
15 | TRBJ2-3 | TRBV20-1 | - | TRBD1 | TGCAGTGCTAGAGATGAACCAGGGGGTCGAGATACGCAGTATTTT | CSARDEPGGRDTQYF
14 | TRBJ1-2 | TRBV4-1 | - | - | TGCGCCAGCAGCCAAGAAAAGGGGGGCTATGGCTACACCTTC | CASSQEKGGYGYTF
12 | TRBJ2-3 | TRBV29-1 | - | - | TGCAGCGTCTCTGGGCGGTGGGATACGCAGTATTTT | CSVSGRWDTQYF
12 | TRBJ1-2 | TRBV3-1 | - | - | TGTGCCAGCAGCCAAGATCCCACTGGCTACACCTTC | CASSQDPTGYTF
16 | TRBJ2-2 | TRBV7-2 | - | TRBD1 | TGTGCCAGCAGACTCGGACAGGGCCGTGGCACCGGGGAGCTGTTTTTT | CASRLGQGRGTGELFF
12 | TRBJ2-1 | TRBV25-1 | - | - | TGTGCCAGCAGTCCCAAGGGGGATGAGCAGTTCTTC | CASSPKGDEQFF
14 | TRBJ1-5 | TRBV3-1 | - | - | TGTGCCAGCAGTCCCGGGACAAACAATCAGCCCCAGCATTTT | CASSPGTNNQPQHF
17 | TRBJ1-1 | TRBV9 | - | - | TGTGCCAGCAGCGGCGAGTCTCGGGACACCACGGGCACTGAAGCTTTCTTT | CASSGESRDTTGTEAFF
14 | TRBJ1-4 | TRBV7-8 | once | - | TGTGCCAGCAGCTTTAGGGCGAGGAATGAAAAACTGTTTTTT | CASSFRARNEKLFF
13 | TRBJ2-1 | TRBV30 | - | - | TGTGCCTGGAATGCAGGGATCAACAATGAGCAGTTCTTC | CAWNAGINNEQFF
12 | TRBJ1-1 | TRBV30 | once | - | TGTGCCTGGAGTGCCCGGGGGACTGAAGCTTTCTTT | CAWSARGTEAFF
15 | TRBJ1-5 | TRBV29-1 | - | TRBD1 | TGCAGCGTTACAATCCAGGGGGCGGACAATCAGCCCCAGCATTTT | CSVTIQGADNQPQHF
12 | TRBJ2-7 | TRBV30 | - | - | TGTGCCTGGAGCGATACAGGGCTCGAGCAGTACTTC | CAWSDTGLEQYF
13 | TRBJ1-2 | TRBV30 | - | TRBD1 | TGTGCCTGGAGTGCCGGGACAGGGGATGGCTACACCTTC | CAWSAGTGDGYTF
14 | TRBJ2-1 | TRBV7-2 | - | - | TGTGCCAGCAGCCTACGGACCGGATACAATGAGCAGTTCTTC | CASSLRTGYNEQFF
14 | TRBJ2-7 | TRBV25-1 | - | - | TGTGCCAGCAGTGAACCCACCGGGGCCTACGAGCAGTACTTC | CASSEPTGAYEQYF
13 | TRBJ2-3 | TRBV29-1 | - | - | TGCAGCGTTGATGTGGGCCGCACAGATACGCAGTATTTT | CSVDVGRTDTQYF
14 | TRBJ2-7 | TRBV18 | - | - | TGTGCCAGCTCACCTCCGGGTCGGTCGGACGAGCAGTACTTC | CASSPPGRSDEQYF
17 | TRBJ2-1 | TRBV9 | - | TRBD2 | TGTGCCAGCAGCGGGATTAGCGGGGGTTCGTCCTACAATGAGCAGTTCTTC | CASSGISGGSSYNEQFF
13 | TRBJ1-2 | TRBV24-1 | - | - | TGTGCCACCAGTGATGGGTCCAAGGGTGGCTACACCTTC | CATSDGSKGGYTF
13 | TRBJ2-3 | TRBV27 | - | - | TGTGCCAGCAGTTTAAATAGGGAAGATACGCAGTATTTT | CASSLNREDTQYF
13 | TRBJ1-6 | TRBV5-4 | - | - | TGTGCCAGCAGCTTACCGAGGGGGTCACCCCTCCACTTT | CASSLPRGSPLHF
16 | TRBJ2-1 | TRBV20-1 | - | TRBD1 | TGCAGTGCTAGCTCCGTAGGGACAGGGATGAAGGGTGAGCAGTTCTTC | CSASSVGTGMKGEQFF